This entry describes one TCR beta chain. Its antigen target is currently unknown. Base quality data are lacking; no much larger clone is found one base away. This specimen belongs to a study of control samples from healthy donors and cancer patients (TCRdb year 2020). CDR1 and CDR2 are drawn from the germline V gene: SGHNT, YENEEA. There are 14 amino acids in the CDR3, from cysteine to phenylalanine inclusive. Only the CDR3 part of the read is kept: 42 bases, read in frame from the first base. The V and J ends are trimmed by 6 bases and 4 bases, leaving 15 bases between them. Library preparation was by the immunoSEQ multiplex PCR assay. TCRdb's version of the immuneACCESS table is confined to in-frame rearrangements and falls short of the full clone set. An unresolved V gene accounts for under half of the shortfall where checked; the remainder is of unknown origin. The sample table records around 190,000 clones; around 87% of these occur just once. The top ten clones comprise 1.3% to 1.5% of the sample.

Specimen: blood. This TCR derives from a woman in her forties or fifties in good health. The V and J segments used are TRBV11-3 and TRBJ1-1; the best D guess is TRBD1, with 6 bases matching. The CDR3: CASSSSGTSTEAFF. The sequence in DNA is TGTGCCAGCAGTTCCTCCGGGACAAGCACTGAAGCTTTCTTT.